The present T cell receptor (beta chain) was sequenced within a study of T-cell reconstitution after alpha-beta-depleted transplantation in children. Germline values: CDR1 SGDLS, CDR2 YYNGEE. The CDR3 has 15 residues. Trimming took off 4 bases at V and 0 bases at J, with 13 bases between the two ends. This clonotype was found a few times. Preparing the TCRbeta library involved the use of unique molecular identifiers. Using its own MiXCR run on the PCR reads, TCRdb lists one record per CDR3 protein. The sample lists about half a million distinct CDR3 sequences, around an eighth occurring once. The sample in question was PBMCs from the stem cell graft donor, obtained from the stem cell graft. This sequence was found in a human donor who donated a stem cell graft to a child with combined immunodeficiency. The rearrangement uses TRBV9 and TRBJ1-1; D might be TRBD1 (6 bases). CDR3 sequence: CASSPTGQMNTEAFF. The CDR3 DNA follows: TGTGCCAGCAGCCCAACGGGACAAATGAACACTGAAGCTTTCTTT.